The T cell receptor (beta chain) under discussion was sequenced for a study of T cells after yellow fever vaccination. This CDR3 is built from 15 residues. V lost 0 bases and J 7 bases, leaving 15 bases between the germline ends. Germline V CDR1 and CDR2: LGHNA, YNFKEQ. TCRdb recomputed calls from the 5' RACE reads with MiXCR, one row per CDR3 protein. The data contain roughly 300,000 distinct CDR3 sequences, 8% to 9.5% of them singletons. The sample was PBMCs, taken more than 40 days after the first yellow fever vaccination. The clonotype originates from a man in his late teens or twenties who received the YFV17D yellow fever vaccine. The chain carries TRBV4-2 and TRBJ1-2; the D is unclear. Here the CDR3 DNA reads TGTGCCAGCAGCCAAGATTGGAGGGCTGTCCCTGGCTACACCTTC. This codes for CASSQDWRAVPGYTF.